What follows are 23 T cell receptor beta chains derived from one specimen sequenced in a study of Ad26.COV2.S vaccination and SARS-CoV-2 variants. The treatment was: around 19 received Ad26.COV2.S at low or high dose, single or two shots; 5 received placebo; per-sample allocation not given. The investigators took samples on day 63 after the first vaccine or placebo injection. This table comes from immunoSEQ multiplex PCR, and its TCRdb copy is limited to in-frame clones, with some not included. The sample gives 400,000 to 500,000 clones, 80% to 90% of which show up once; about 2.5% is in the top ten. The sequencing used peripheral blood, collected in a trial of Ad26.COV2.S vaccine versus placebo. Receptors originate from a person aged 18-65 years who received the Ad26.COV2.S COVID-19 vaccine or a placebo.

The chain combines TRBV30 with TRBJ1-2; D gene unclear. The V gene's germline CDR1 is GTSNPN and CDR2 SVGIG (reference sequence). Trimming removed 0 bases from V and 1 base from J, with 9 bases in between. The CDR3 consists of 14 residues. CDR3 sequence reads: CAWSVRWLNYGYTF. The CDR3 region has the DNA TGTGCCTGGAGTGTACGTTGGCTTAACTATGGCTACACCTTC. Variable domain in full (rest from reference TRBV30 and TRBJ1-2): SQTIHQWPATLVQPVGSPLSLECTVEGTSNPNLYWYRQAAGRGLQLLFYSVGIGQISSEVPQNLSASRPQDRQFILSSKKLLLSDSGFYLCAWSVRWLNYGYTFGSGTRLTVV.

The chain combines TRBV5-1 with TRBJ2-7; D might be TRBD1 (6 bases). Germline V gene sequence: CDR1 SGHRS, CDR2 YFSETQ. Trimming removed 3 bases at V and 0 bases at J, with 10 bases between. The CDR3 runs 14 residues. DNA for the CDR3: TGCGCCAGCAGCTCTTACAGGGCCTCCTACGAGCAGTACTTC. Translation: CASSSYRASYEQYF.

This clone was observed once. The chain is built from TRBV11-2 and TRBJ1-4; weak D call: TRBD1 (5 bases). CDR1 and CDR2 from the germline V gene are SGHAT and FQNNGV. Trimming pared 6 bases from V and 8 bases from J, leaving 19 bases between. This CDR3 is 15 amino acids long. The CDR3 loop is CASSFSGTLGEKLFF. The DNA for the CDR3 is TGTGCCAGCAGTTTCTCAGGGACCCTCGGGGAAAAACTGTTTTTT.

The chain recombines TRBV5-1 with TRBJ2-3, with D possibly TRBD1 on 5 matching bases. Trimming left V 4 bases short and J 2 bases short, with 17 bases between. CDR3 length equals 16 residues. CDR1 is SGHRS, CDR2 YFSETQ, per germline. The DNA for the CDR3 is TGCGCCAGCAGCGACCAGACAGCCGCCTTCACAGATACGCAGTATTTT. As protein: CASSDQTAAFTDTQYF.

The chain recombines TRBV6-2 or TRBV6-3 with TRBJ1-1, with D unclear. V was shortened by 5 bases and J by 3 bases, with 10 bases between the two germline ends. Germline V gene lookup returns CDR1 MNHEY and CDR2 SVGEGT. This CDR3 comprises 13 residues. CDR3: CASSRGPHTEAFF. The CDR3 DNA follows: TGTGCCAGCAGTCGCGGACCACACACTGAAGCTTTCTTT.

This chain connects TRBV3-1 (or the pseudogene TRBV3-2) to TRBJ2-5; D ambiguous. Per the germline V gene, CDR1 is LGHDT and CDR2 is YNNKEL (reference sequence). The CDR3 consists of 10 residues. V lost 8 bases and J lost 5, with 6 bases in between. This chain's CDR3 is CASFGETQYF. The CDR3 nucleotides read TGTGCCAGCTTCGGGGAGACCCAGTACTTC.

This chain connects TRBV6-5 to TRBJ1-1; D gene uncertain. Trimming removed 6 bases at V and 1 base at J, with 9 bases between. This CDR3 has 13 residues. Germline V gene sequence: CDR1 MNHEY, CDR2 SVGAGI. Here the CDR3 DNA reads TGTGCCAGCAGCCGAATGGAGAACACTGAAGCTTTCTTT. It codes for CASSRMENTEAFF.

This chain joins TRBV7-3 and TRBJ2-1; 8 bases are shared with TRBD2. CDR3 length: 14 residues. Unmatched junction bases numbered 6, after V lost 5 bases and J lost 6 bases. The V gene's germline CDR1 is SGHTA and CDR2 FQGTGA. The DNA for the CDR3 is TGTGCCAGCAGCCCCCCCGGGGGGGGCAATGAGCAGTTCTTC. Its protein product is CASSPPGGGNEQFF.

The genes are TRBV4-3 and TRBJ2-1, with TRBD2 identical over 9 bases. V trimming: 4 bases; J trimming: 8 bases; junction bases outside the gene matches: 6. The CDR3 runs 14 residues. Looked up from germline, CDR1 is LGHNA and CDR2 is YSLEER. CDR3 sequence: CASSPLAGEDEQFF. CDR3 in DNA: TGCGCCAGCAGCCCCTTAGCGGGAGAGGATGAGCAGTTCTTC.

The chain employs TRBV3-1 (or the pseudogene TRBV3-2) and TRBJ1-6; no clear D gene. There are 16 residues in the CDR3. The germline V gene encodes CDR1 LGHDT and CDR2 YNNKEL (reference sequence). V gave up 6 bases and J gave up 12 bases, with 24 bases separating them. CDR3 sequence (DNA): TGTGCCAGCAGACAAAGCGTCCTATATCCCTACGGACCCCTCCACTTT. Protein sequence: CASRQSVLYPYGPLHF.

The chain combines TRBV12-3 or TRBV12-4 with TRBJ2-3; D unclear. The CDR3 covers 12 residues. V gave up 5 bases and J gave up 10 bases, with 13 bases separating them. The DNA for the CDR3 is TGTGCCAGCAGTCGCACTCATACCCCGCAGTATTTT. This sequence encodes CASSRTHTPQYF.

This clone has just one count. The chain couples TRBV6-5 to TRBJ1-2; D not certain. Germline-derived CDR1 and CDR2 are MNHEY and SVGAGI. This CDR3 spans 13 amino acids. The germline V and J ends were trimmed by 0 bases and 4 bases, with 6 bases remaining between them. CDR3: CASSYSTSYGYTF. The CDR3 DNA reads TGTGCCAGCAGTTACTCGACTAGCTATGGCTACACCTTC.

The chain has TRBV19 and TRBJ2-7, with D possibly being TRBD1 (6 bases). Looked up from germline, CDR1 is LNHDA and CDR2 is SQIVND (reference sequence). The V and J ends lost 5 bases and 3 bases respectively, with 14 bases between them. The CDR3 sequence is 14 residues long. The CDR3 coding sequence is TGTGCCAGTAGTCCGGGACATTTAGGCTACGAGCAGTACTTC. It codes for CASSPGHLGYEQYF. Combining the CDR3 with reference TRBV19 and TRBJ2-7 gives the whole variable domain DGGITQSPKYLFRKEGQNVTLSCEQNLNHDAMYWYRQDPGQGLRLIYYSQIVNDFQKGDIAEGYSVSREKKESFPLTVTSAQKNPTAFYLCASSPGHLGYEQYFGPGTRLTVT.

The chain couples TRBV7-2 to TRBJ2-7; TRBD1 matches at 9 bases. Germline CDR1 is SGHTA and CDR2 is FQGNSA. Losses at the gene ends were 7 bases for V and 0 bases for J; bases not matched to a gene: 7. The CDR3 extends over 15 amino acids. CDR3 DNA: TGTGCCAGCACCCTGACAGGGGGAGACTCCTACGAGCAGTACTTC. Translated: CASTLTGGDSYEQYF.

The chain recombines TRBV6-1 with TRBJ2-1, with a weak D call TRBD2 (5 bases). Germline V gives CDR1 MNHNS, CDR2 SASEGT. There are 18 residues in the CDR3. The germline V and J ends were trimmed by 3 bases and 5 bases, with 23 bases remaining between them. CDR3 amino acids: CASSDPLRRSVRNNEQFF. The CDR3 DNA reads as TGTGCCAGCAGTGACCCTCTCCGGAGGAGTGTAAGGAACAATGAGCAGTTCTTC.

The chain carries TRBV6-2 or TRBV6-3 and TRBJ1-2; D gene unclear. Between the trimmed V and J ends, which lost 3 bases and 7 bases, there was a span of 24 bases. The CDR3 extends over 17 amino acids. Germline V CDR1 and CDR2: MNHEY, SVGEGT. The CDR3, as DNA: TGTGCCAGCAGTTATATTATTGTTTGGAAAAGGGATCCTGGCTACACCTTC. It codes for CASSYIIVWKRDPGYTF.

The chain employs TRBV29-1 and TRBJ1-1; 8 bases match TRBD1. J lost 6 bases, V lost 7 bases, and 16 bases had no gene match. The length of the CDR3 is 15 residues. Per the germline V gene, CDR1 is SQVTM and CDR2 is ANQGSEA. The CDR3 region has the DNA TGCAGCGCCTGGGACAGGAGGCCCCCTAAGTCTGAAGCTTTCTTT. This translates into CSAWDRRPPKSEAFF.

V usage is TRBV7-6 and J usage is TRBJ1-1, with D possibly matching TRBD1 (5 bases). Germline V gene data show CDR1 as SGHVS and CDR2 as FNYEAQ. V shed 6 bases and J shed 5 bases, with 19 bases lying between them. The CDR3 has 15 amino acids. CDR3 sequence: CASRGYRRGKTEAFF. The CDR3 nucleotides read TGTGCCAGCAGGGGCTACAGGCGAGGGAAGACTGAAGCTTTCTTT.

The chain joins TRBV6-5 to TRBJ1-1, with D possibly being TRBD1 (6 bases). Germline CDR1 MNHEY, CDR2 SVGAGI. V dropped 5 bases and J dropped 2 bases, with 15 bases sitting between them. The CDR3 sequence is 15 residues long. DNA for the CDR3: TGTGCCAGCAGTAACCTTCGGACAGTCAACACTGAAGCTTTCTTT. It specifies CASSNLRTVNTEAFF.

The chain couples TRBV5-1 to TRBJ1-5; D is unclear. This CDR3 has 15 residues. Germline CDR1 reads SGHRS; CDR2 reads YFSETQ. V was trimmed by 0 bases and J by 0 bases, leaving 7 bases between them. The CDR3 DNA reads TGCGCCAGCAGCTTGGCCGCAGATAGCAATCAGCCCCAGCATTTT. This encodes CASSLAADSNQPQHF. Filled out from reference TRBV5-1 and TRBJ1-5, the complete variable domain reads KAGVTQTPRYLIKTRGQQVTLSCSPISGHRSVSWYQQTPGQGLQFLFEYFSETQRNKGNFPGRFSGRQFSNSRSEMNVSTLELGDSALYLCASSLAADSNQPQHFGDGTRLSIL.

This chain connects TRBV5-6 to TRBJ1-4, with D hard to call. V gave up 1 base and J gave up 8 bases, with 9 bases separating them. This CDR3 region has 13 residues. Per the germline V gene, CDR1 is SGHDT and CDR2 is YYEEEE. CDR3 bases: TGTGCCAGCAGCTTGACAGAAGGCGAAAAACTGTTTTTT. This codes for CASSLTEGEKLFF.

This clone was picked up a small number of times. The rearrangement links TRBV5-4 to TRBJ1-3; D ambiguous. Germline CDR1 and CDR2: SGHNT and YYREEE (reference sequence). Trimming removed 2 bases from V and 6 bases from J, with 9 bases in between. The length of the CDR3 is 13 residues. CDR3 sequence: CASSLFEANTIYF. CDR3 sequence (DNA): TGTGCCAGCAGCTTATTTGAGGCAAACACCATATATTTT.

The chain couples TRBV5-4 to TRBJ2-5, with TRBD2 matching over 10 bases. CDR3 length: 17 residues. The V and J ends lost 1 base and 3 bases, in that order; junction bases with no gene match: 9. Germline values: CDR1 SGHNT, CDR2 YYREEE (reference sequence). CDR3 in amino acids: CASSLRSSGRAEETQYF. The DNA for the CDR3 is TGTGCCAGCAGCTTGAGGAGCAGCGGGAGGGCCGAAGAGACCCAGTACTTC.